The rows below give T cell receptor beta chains drawn from one sample of a study of blood T cell repertoires in COVID-19. Clones were read by immunoSEQ multiplex PCR, and TCRdb kept only the in-frame ones, dropping some. The data contain roughly 79,000 clones, over 80% of them seen just once; the ten biggest clones take up less than 6%. Input material: peripheral blood. Source of these receptors: a man in his 60s with active or convalescent COVID-19. Both conserved end residues are part of each CDR3. The D gene is left open where the match is weak. Not every row has a clone size; where given, it reads once, few, many or a size class.

TGTGCCAGCAGTTTATCGGGAGGGGCGAGCCAGCCCCAGCATTTT CASSLSGGASQPQHF 15 TRBJ1-5 . . TRBV28
TGTGCCAGCAGGTACGGACAGGGGGCGAACACTGAAGCTTTCTTT CASRYGQGANTEAFF 15 TRBJ1-1 . TRBD1 TRBV6-5
TGCAGTGCTAGTCCCGGGACAGGGGATCAGCCCCAGCATTTT CSASPGTGDQPQHF 14 TRBJ1-5 . TRBD1 TRBV20-1
TGTGCCAGCAGCCAACCCGGGACAGACGGCTACACCTTC CASSQPGTDGYTF 13 TRBJ1-2 . TRBD1 TRBV9
TGTGCCACACAGAGGGGACAGGGAGGACAGCCCCAGCATTTT CATQRGQGGQPQHF 14 TRBJ1-5 . TRBD1 TRBV19
TGTGCCAGCAGCGGACAGGGAAGTGGGGCCAACGTCCTGACTTTC CASSGQGSGANVLTF 15 TRBJ2-6 . TRBD1 TRBV28
TGTGCCAGCAGCTTAGCTGGAATGTCTGGGCCTTATAACTATGGCTACACCTTC CASSLAGMSGPYNYGYTF 18 TRBJ1-2 . . TRBV7-2
TGTGCCACCAGTGATGTCAGGGGTACGGGCTATGGCTACACCTTC CATSDVRGTGYGYTF 15 TRBJ1-2 . . TRBV24-1
TGTGCCAGTAGCGAGGGACATGGGCAGCCCCAGCATTTT CASSEGHGQPQHF 13 TRBJ1-5 few . TRBV19
TGCGCCAGCAGACCTCAGGGAAACGAAAATTCACCCCTCCACTTT CASRPQGNENSPLHF 15 TRBJ1-6 . . TRBV5-1
TGTGCCAGCAGCGTATTTAGCGGGGGGGCAACAGATACGCAGTATTTT CASSVFSGGATDTQYF 16 TRBJ2-3 . TRBD2 TRBV9
TGTGCCAGCAGTGGGGTGGGGGGGGCTAACTATGGCTACACCTTC CASSGVGGANYGYTF 15 TRBJ1-2 . . TRBV27
TGTGCCAGTAGTACCGGACAGGGGGCTAACTATGGCTACACCTTC CASSTGQGANYGYTF 15 TRBJ1-2 few TRBD1 TRBV19
TGTGCCAGCAGCCCCGGACAGGGGGCCGCTAATGAAAAACTGTTTTTT CASSPGQGAANEKLFF 16 TRBJ1-4 . TRBD1 TRBV6-6
TGTGCCAGCAGGGAAGGGGCAGAGCACTATGGCTACACCTTC CASREGAEHYGYTF 14 TRBJ1-2 . . TRBV6-1
TGTGCCAGCAGCGAGGCGACAGGGGATGAAAAACTGTTTTTT CASSEATGDEKLFF 14 TRBJ1-4 . TRBD1 TRBV7-9
TGCGCCAGCAGCCAAGAAGGGCAGGGGGCCCTTCTCAATCAGCCCCAGCATTTT CASSQEGQGALLNQPQHF 18 TRBJ1-5 . TRBD1 TRBV4-1
TGTGCCAGTAGTTTCGGAGACAGTAGAGAGACCCAGTACTTC CASSFGDSRETQYF 14 TRBJ2-5 . . TRBV19
TGTGCCAGCAGCTTCGGACTAGCGGGGGGATCCTACGAGCAGTACTTC CASSFGLAGGSYEQYF 16 TRBJ2-7 . TRBD2 TRBV7-2
TGTGCCAGCAGTTACCCTTGGGACAGGAGCTCCTACAATGAGCAGTTCTTC CASSYPWDRSSYNEQFF 17 TRBJ2-1 . TRBD1 TRBV6-2/TRBV6-3
TGTGCCAGCAGCTTAGGGGACCGGGACTACCATACGCAGTATTTT CASSLGDRDYHTQYF 15 TRBJ2-3 . TRBD2 TRBV7-2
TGCGCCAGCAGCCTGACTAGCGGGGAGGGGGAGACCCAGTACTTC CASSLTSGEGETQYF 15 TRBJ2-5 . TRBD2 TRBV5-1
TGTGCCAGCAGTGAACGAGGGGCGGGAGTGGAGCCCCAGCATTTT CASSERGAGVEPQHF 15 TRBJ1-5 . . TRBV2
TGTGCCAGCAGCTCGCGGATTGAAGCTTTCTTT CASSSRIEAFF 11 TRBJ1-1 . . TRBV7-8
TGTGCCAGTAGTATCTGGGGGCCTGTGCCCTACGAGCAGTACTTC CASSIWGPVPYEQYF 15 TRBJ2-7 . . TRBV19
TGTGCCAGCAGTTTTCAGGACTCCTATAATTCACCCCTCCACTTT CASSFQDSYNSPLHF 15 TRBJ1-6 . . TRBV27
TGTGCCAGCAGTGGACAGGGCAGAAAAGAGACCCAGTACTTC CASSGQGRKETQYF 14 TRBJ2-5 . TRBD1 TRBV2
TGTGCCAGCAGAAAAAACAGGGAGCTCCGAGGCAATCAGCCCCAGCATTTT CASRKNRELRGNQPQHF 17 TRBJ1-5 . . TRBV9
TGTGCCAGCAGCTTGTTTAGCGGGGGGGCCAAAAACATTCAGTACTTC CASSLFSGGAKNIQYF 16 TRBJ2-4 . TRBD2 TRBV5-4
TGTGCCAGCAGCGTCGGAGGGCCCGGGAGCAATCAGCCCCAGCATTTT CASSVGGPGSNQPQHF 16 TRBJ1-5 . . TRBV7-9
TGTGCCAGCAGCTTAGAACCGAGCTCCTACGAGCAGTACTTC CASSLEPSSYEQYF 14 TRBJ2-7 few . TRBV7-2
TGTGCCAGCAGTACCGGACTAGCGGGGGGGCCAGATACGCAGTATTTT CASSTGLAGGPDTQYF 16 TRBJ2-3 . TRBD2 TRBV5-4
TGTGCCAGTAGTGAAGGGGGCGGCGATCAGCCCCAGCATTTT CASSEGGGDQPQHF 14 TRBJ1-5 . TRBD1 TRBV19
TGCGCCAGCAGCTTGGGACAGCAGCGGGATGGCTACACCTTC CASSLGQQRDGYTF 14 TRBJ1-2 few . TRBV5-1
TGCGCCAGCAGCCAAGACAGGGGGACCACCTACGAGCAGTACTTC CASSQDRGTTYEQYF 15 TRBJ2-7 . TRBD1 TRBV4-3
TGTGCCAGCAGCTTGGCTAGCGGGGGAGAGACCCAGTACTTC CASSLASGGETQYF 14 TRBJ2-5 . TRBD2 TRBV5-6
TGTGCCAGCAGCTTAGGCTATAGGACTAGCGGGCAAGAGACCCAGTACTTC CASSLGYRTSGQETQYF 17 TRBJ2-5 few TRBD2 TRBV7-2
TGTGCCAGCAGTTCAGGGACAGGGGGGAACACTGAAGCTTTCTTT CASSSGTGGNTEAFF 15 TRBJ1-1 . TRBD1 TRBV6-5
TGTGCCAGTAGTGTCCCGGGACAGCCAAATGAAAAACTGTTTTTT CASSVPGQPNEKLFF 15 TRBJ1-4 once TRBD1 TRBV19
TGTGCCAGCAGCACGGGACAGGGGCTTGAAGCTTTCTTT CASSTGQGLEAFF 13 TRBJ1-1 . TRBD1 TRBV5-4
TGTGCCAGCAGTCCAGGGACAGACGGGGAGCTGTTTTTT CASSPGTDGELFF 13 TRBJ2-2 . TRBD1 TRBV7-9
TGTGCCAGCAGTCCCCCGGGACTAGCGGGGGGGACCCAGTACTTC CASSPPGLAGGTQYF 15 TRBJ2-5 . TRBD2 TRBV25-1
TGTGCCAGCAGAGGACAGGGCTTAGAGACCCAGTACTTC CASRGQGLETQYF 13 TRBJ2-5 . TRBD1 TRBV11-2
TGTGCCAGCAGCTTAGACAGGGGGCAGGCCATATATTTT CASSLDRGQAIYF 13 TRBJ1-3 . TRBD1 TRBV7-2
TGTGCCAGCAGCTTACCCCGGGGGGCCACTTACTCTGGAAACACCATATATTTT CASSLPRGATYSGNTIYF 18 TRBJ1-3 . . TRBV7-9
TGTGCCAGCAGCAGCGGACAGGGGAGTTCCTACGAGCAGTACTTC CASSSGQGSSYEQYF 15 TRBJ2-7 . TRBD1 TRBV3-1/TRBV3-2